This TCR beta chain comes out of a study of cytomegalovirus exposure and HLA in healthy donors (dated 2017 in TCRdb). Turning to the overall study: In an earlier analysis of 587 of the donors, roughly 300 Gb of sequence data and some 120 million unique TCR beta sequences from about 190 million T cells were reported. The T cell repertoires of under 700 subjects were profiled by immunosequencing and related to cytomegalovirus serostatus. Among a few hundred genotyped donors of the cohort, an average of approximately 240,000 unique TCR beta nucleotide sequences were sequenced per donor, about a sixth of them non-productive. Every repertoire in the discovery cohort had been generated on one and the same sequencing platform. The study aimed to test whether signatures of past pathogen exposure could be identified by cataloging public T cell receptors. Class I and class II HLA loci were covered by the typing at four-digit resolution. Rather than drawing on any new phenotypic data, the later analysis identified candidate immune exposures from TCR beta sequences and the way those sequences occurred across donors. In a later genetic analysis, genome-wide SNP genotypes for about three fifths of the 666 donors were used, and that subset was treated as a discovery cohort. A later analysis re-examined previously published TCR beta repertoires from about 670 donors and added high-resolution HLA genotyping to investigate patterns of TCR occurrence. To decide whether each TCR beta V gene segment behaved as functional or pseudogenic, an earlier analysis of several hundred of the donors relied on high-throughput TCR beta sequencing. Typing coverage differed by locus: A, B, C, DRB1 and DQB1 were typed in about 629-630 donors, DQA1 in roughly 510, DPA1 in around 610, and DPB1 in just under 490. Alongside the repertoire data, information on donor age, sex, ethnicity and CMV serostatus was compiled. To predict cytomegalovirus infection status, the study brought together high-throughput TCR immunosequencing, statistical association of individual TCRs with disease status, and machine learning. An early release covering roughly 580 HLA-typed donors comprised about 300 gigabases of sequencing data and 65 million to 100 million unique TCR sequences. Because of strong linkage in the cohort, five DR-DQ haplotypes were treated as single units for association and clustering. In addition to the first cohort of hundreds of subjects, a separate validation cohort of some 120 different subjects was used. Of the roughly 400 genotyped donors, 80% to 90% were placed in the genetic ancestry cluster associated with self-reported Caucasian donors. Overall results and qualifications from the work: A further reported finding was that TCR beta sequences accurately predicted the HLA-A and HLA-B alleles for most subjects in the first cohort. Only TCR beta chains were sequenced in this cohort, and the absence of alpha or paired-chain data limited detectable features. Some IMGT-functional V segments, including TRBV6-2 and TRBV6-3, could not be distinguished by the 87-base-pair reads and were therefore excluded. In a later analysis, 16,951 TCR beta sequences were associated with specific HLA alleles at a false discovery rate of 0.05. In an earlier analysis of approximately 590 of the donors, most TCR beta V segments appeared in productive rearrangements about 87% or about 30% of the time, broadly matching IMGT annotations. The classifier was reported to diagnose cytomegalovirus status with high specificity and sensitivity in both the original and validation cohorts. According to a later analysis, parvovirus B19, influenza, CMV and Epstein-Barr virus appeared linked to several top co-occurrence clusters. V-gene and J-gene trimming of TCR beta chains was associated with a missense DCLRE1C variant in a later genetic analysis, and the association was replicated in an independent cohort. Compared with the roughly 700-donor mean, donors in an Asian-associated ancestry cluster had fewer N-insertions in productive TCRs, according to a later genetic analysis. According to the authors, the approach could potentially be generalized to other disease states and immunological phenotypes. Because counts were too low, roughly 17 rarely observed V segments, including chromosome 9 orphons, were left out of the earlier analysis of about 620 of the donors. According to a later analysis, TCR association rates differed among HLA loci, with DRB1 alleles showing the most associated TCRs and HLA-C alleles showing the fewest. A group of highly shared sequence variants was considered likely to be a technical artifact of the sequencing pipeline. Strong co-occurrence of HLA alleles, especially DR and DQ, made assigning TCR associations to individual alleles difficult. According to a later analysis, most CMV-associated TCR beta chains appeared to be HLA-restricted, and the HLA associations seemed to be driven largely by CMV exposure. The presence/absence analyses assumed that sequencing depth was roughly uniform across donors, and that assumption may not be true. In the study, about 150 TCR beta chains were listed as associated with cytomegalovirus. A few of the identified cytomegalovirus-associated TCR beta chains were confirmed in vitro to be specific for cytomegalovirus antigens. In a later analysis, HLA-associated TCR beta chains were found to be more clonally expanded and to have lower generation probabilities than equally common non-associated chains. Because some donors lacked HLA typing at each locus, the association tests relied only on the typed subset. Most TCR sequences were seen in very few donors, while some public TCRs were found in many individuals. Correlated functional status among segregating V segments might reflect linkage disequilibrium, but an unknown experimental factor could not be ruled out. Immune exposure information for the cohort was limited to CMV serostatus.

Libraries were constructed by the immunoSEQ multiplex PCR assay. The multiplex PCR relied on a mix of 60 forward primers for TCR Vbeta segments and 13 reverse primers for TCR Jbeta segments. A multiplex PCR assay on genomic DNA amplified the CDR3 region of rearranged TCR beta genes. The amplified TCR beta libraries were sequenced on the Illumina HiSeq System as 87-base-pair reads. As for the authors' bioinformatics: A later analysis tallied approximately 87 million unique TCR beta chains across the 550 to 850 repertoires, and approximately 9.9 million of those chains were shared by two or more donors. Raw reads were error-corrected and collapsed into unique sequences by a nearest-neighbor algorithm in which closely related sequences were merged to remove PCR and sequencing errors. CDR3 sequences were aligned to IMGT reference sequences to assign V, D and J gene segments. For a sequence to be retained, a match of at least six nucleotides to both a V gene segment and a J gene segment was required. A rearrangement was called productive if the CDR3 had no stop codons and remained in frame with V and J, and every other rearrangement was called non-productive. CDR3 was defined according to IMGT convention as the region running from the second conserved V-encoded cysteine to the conserved J-encoded phenylalanine. The earlier analysis of 550 to 650 of the donors excluded any sequence lacking an unambiguous match to a single V gene segment. An earlier analysis of several hundred of the donors called V segments functional above 56.7% productive rearrangements and segregating when the between-donor standard deviation exceeded 5%. A statistical classification framework was built to diagnose cytomegalovirus status from the catalog of TCR beta chain sequences. A later analysis assigned V and J genes by comparing TCR nucleotide sequences with IMGT/GENE-DB human TR gene sequences. The TCRdist pipeline was used in a later analysis to assign CDR3 sequences and most-parsimonious VDJ recombination scenarios. In a later analysis, every TCR beta chain was defined by the combination of its CDR3 amino acid sequence and its V-gene family, and reads without a unique V-gene family were dropped. To address suspected cross-contamination and a sequencing artifact, a later analysis removed under 600 highly shared, low-generation-probability nucleotide sequences. A later analysis calculated a clonal expansion index for each public chain from normalized within-repertoire ranks of inferred template counts. In a later analysis, generation probabilities were computed using a VDJ recombination model fitted to out-of-frame rearrangements, and the results were checked against IGoR. In a later analysis, TCR-TCR, TCR-HLA and TCR-CMV co-occurrence was scored with hypergeometric tests, and a repertoire-size bias correction was applied to TCR pairs. A later analysis estimated false discovery rates by permuting HLA or CMV assignments 20 times. In a later analysis, co-occurring TCRs were grouped using DBSCAN, with TCRdist sequence similarity added in when clustering inside HLA-allele-positive subsets. Co-occurrence clustering excluded repertoires with fewer than 30,000 or more than 120,000 public chains, plus five with anomalous nucleotide sharing. Held by TCRdb, this immuneACCESS table contains in-frame sequences only and omits some clones. Under half of the omission traces to an unresolved V gene where checked; the cause of the rest is unknown. The V and J calls and clone size were taken over from that table, and D and trimming were inferred from the DNA. Within this sample are over 150,000 clones, with approximately 77% of them counted one time only. The top ten hold roughly 1.4% of the sample.

Of note for this clone: Its antigen has not been determined. Base qualities are missing; no much larger clone stands one base away.

The germline V gene (reference sequence) supplies CDR1 MNHEY and CDR2 SMNVEV. The cysteine opens and the phenylalanine closes a CDR3 of 14 amino acids. The sequence is cut down to CDR3 DNA, 42 bases in frame from base 1. Cut back by 5 bases and 2 bases, the V and J ends lie 13 bases apart. The cohort was made up of approximately 700 healthy bone marrow donors. At the time of sampling, all cohort members were nominally healthy, though unrecorded immune exposures were likely present. The donor tested CMV seronegative and was one of the 352 seronegative cohort members. A peripheral blood sample was collected from each donor, and TCR beta sequencing was performed on peripheral blood mononuclear cells. The Qiagen DNeasy Blood Extraction Kit was used to extract genomic DNA from the blood cell samples.

The origin of this receptor is a young man in good health and CMV-seronegative. The chain couples TRBV27 to TRBJ2-7; TRBD1 is a possible D gene, resting on 6 matching bases. Sample: PBMCs. The CDR3 amino acid sequence is: CASSHPQGPYEQYF. The DNA is TGTGCCAGCAGTCACCCACAGGGACCCTACGAGCAGTACTTC.